The clone carrying this T cell receptor beta chain has at least ten counts. Its antigen is not identified. TCRdb passed the 5' RACE reads through MiXCR, listing each CDR3 protein once. This sample has 150,000 to 200,000 distinct CDR3 sequences, with approximately 10% found just once. The data are from a study of CD8 T cells in ankylosing spondylitis. Overall study findings and caveats: Matched synovial fluid from ankylosing spondylitis patients was reported to be enriched for disease-linked clones.

V was clipped by 5 bases and J by 3 bases, with 5 bases between them. This CDR3 is built from 11 residues. CDR1 and CDR2 (germline): MNHEY, SVGAGI. The chain links TRBV6-5 to TRBJ2-7; a weak D match, TRBD1 (5 bases). The sequenced sample was blood, either unsorted or a sorted T cell fraction (not recorded which). The sequence derives from a male donor with ankylosing spondylitis or in good health (not recorded which). In DNA form, the CDR3 reads TGTGCCAGCAGTGACAGCTACGAGCAGTACTTC. Encoded protein: CASSDSYEQYF.